This is a list of T cell receptor beta chains from one sample in a study of regulatory T cells in long-lasting Graves disease. A single record per CDR3 protein comes from TCRdb applying MiXCR to the multiplex PCR reads. The sample has hundreds of thousands of distinct CDR3 sequences; about 16% are singletons. These data also formed part of another study, on T cells in Graves' hyperthyroidism and ophthalmopathy.

Source: peripheral blood mononuclear cells (PBMCs), taken at new diagnosis, from a patient treated with antithyroid drugs. The receptors were gathered from a woman aged 25 to 39 with Graves disease. Each CDR3 is given with its conserved first and last residue. D genes are given only for firm matches.

v_gene: TRBV18; d_gene: TRBD1; j_gene: TRBJ1-1; CDR3aa: CASSRNTGDTEAFF
v_gene: TRBV20-1; d_gene: TRBD2; j_gene: TRBJ2-7; CDR3aa: CSARDARLAGVYEQYF
v_gene: TRBV5-6; d_gene: .; j_gene: TRBJ2-1; CDR3aa: CASSVRGTSNEQFF
v_gene: TRBV11-3; d_gene: .; j_gene: TRBJ2-2; CDR3aa: CASSLGSVGELFF
v_gene: TRBV3-1; d_gene: TRBD2; j_gene: TRBJ2-1; CDR3aa: CASTQTSGSSNEQFF
v_gene: TRBV15; d_gene: TRBD1; j_gene: TRBJ1-5; CDR3aa: CATSRPDRYNQPQHF
v_gene: TRBV20-1; d_gene: .; j_gene: TRBJ2-3; CDR3aa: CSARRTDTQYF
v_gene: TRBV28; d_gene: .; j_gene: TRBJ1-2; CDR3aa: CASSSRDNYGYTF
v_gene: TRBV19; d_gene: .; j_gene: TRBJ1-1; CDR3aa: CASSILRQEAFF
v_gene: TRBV13; d_gene: .; j_gene: TRBJ2-7; CDR3aa: CASSYQRRSYEQYF
v_gene: TRBV12-3/TRBV12-4; d_gene: .; j_gene: TRBJ2-6; CDR3aa: CVSSPAGRRSGANVLTF
v_gene: TRBV29-1; d_gene: .; j_gene: TRBJ2-7; CDR3aa: CSVKASVYEQYF
v_gene: TRBV20-1; d_gene: TRBD2; j_gene: TRBJ2-7; CDR3aa: CSARSASGSYEQYF
v_gene: TRBV30; d_gene: .; j_gene: TRBJ2-1; CDR3aa: CAWSRSNNEQFF
v_gene: TRBV7-9; d_gene: TRBD1; j_gene: TRBJ2-3; CDR3aa: CASSLARDRGSTDTQYF
v_gene: TRBV10-2; d_gene: TRBD2; j_gene: TRBJ2-2; CDR3aa: CATGVIAGVEELFF
v_gene: TRBV11-2; d_gene: .; j_gene: TRBJ2-2; CDR3aa: CASRIPWATGSNTGELFF
v_gene: TRBV28; d_gene: .; j_gene: TRBJ2-5; CDR3aa: CASSFAGSETQYF
v_gene: TRBV15; d_gene: .; j_gene: TRBJ1-1; CDR3aa: CATSNGINTEAFF
v_gene: TRBV28; d_gene: TRBD1; j_gene: TRBJ2-7; CDR3aa: CASSFAGQGGYEQYF
v_gene: TRBV12-5; d_gene: TRBD1; j_gene: TRBJ2-1; CDR3aa: CASADGTGSYNEQFF
v_gene: TRBV5-1; d_gene: .; j_gene: TRBJ2-5; CDR3aa: CASTRGPGETQYF
v_gene: TRBV12-3/TRBV12-4; d_gene: .; j_gene: TRBJ1-1; CDR3aa: CASSLIGGGTEAFF
v_gene: TRBV7-2; d_gene: TRBD1; j_gene: TRBJ2-5; CDR3aa: CASSLGQGETQYF
v_gene: TRBV28; d_gene: .; j_gene: TRBJ1-4; CDR3aa: CASSLSGLRAEKLFF
v_gene: TRBV12-3/TRBV12-4; d_gene: .; j_gene: TRBJ2-6; CDR3aa: CASRVAATGANVLTF
v_gene: TRBV4-1; d_gene: .; j_gene: TRBJ1-5; CDR3aa: CASSQVPDGEEQPQHF
v_gene: TRBV2; d_gene: .; j_gene: TRBJ1-4; CDR3aa: CASSDMGAASNEKLFF
v_gene: TRBV3-1; d_gene: .; j_gene: TRBJ2-1; CDR3aa: CASSHASSNEQFF
v_gene: TRBV12-3/TRBV12-4; d_gene: .; j_gene: TRBJ2-5; CDR3aa: CASRWTTRPRETQYF
v_gene: TRBV30; d_gene: .; j_gene: TRBJ2-2; CDR3aa: CAWTPGPPNTGELFF
v_gene: TRBV27; d_gene: TRBD2; j_gene: TRBJ2-1; CDR3aa: CASSLPGLKDEQFF
v_gene: TRBV7-2; d_gene: .; j_gene: TRBJ2-7; CDR3aa: CASSLDTGGSYEQYF
v_gene: TRBV29-1; d_gene: .; j_gene: TRBJ2-6; CDR3aa: CSAVQADGANVLTF
v_gene: TRBV28; d_gene: .; j_gene: TRBJ2-6; CDR3aa: CASSFGSSDFSGANVLTF
v_gene: TRBV24-1; d_gene: TRBD2; j_gene: TRBJ2-1; CDR3aa: CATSDALGAGVGNEQFF
v_gene: TRBV28; d_gene: TRBD2; j_gene: TRBJ2-7; CDR3aa: CASSLGIAGRDEQYF
v_gene: TRBV29-1; d_gene: .; j_gene: TRBJ1-4; CDR3aa: CSASPPGSTNEKLFF
v_gene: TRBV3-1; d_gene: TRBD1; j_gene: TRBJ1-1; CDR3aa: CASSQPGQGANTEAFF
v_gene: TRBV5-1; d_gene: TRBD2; j_gene: TRBJ2-1; CDR3aa: CASSLEAGVSNEQFF
v_gene: TRBV24-1; d_gene: .; j_gene: TRBJ2-7; CDR3aa: CATSQEGTYEQYF
v_gene: TRBV14; d_gene: .; j_gene: TRBJ2-3; CDR3aa: CASSPMGRQGTDTQYF
v_gene: TRBV2; d_gene: .; j_gene: TRBJ1-5; CDR3aa: CASSDMGSNQPQHF
v_gene: TRBV28; d_gene: .; j_gene: TRBJ2-7; CDR3aa: CASSPRGISYF
v_gene: TRBV2; d_gene: .; j_gene: TRBJ2-2; CDR3aa: CASGIDPPYTGELFF
v_gene: TRBV30; d_gene: .; j_gene: TRBJ2-5; CDR3aa: CAWNGGQETQYF
v_gene: TRBV18; d_gene: TRBD1; j_gene: TRBJ1-2; CDR3aa: CASSSRGQVYGYTF
v_gene: TRBV7-2; d_gene: .; j_gene: TRBJ2-3; CDR3aa: CASSKDYRTDTQYF
v_gene: TRBV19; d_gene: TRBD1; j_gene: TRBJ1-5; CDR3aa: CASTGTGGPRSNQPQHF
v_gene: TRBV19; d_gene: .; j_gene: TRBJ1-2; CDR3aa: CASTPIPEAVYGYTF
v_gene: TRBV30; d_gene: TRBD2; j_gene: TRBJ2-2; CDR3aa: CAMRGAWNTGELFF
v_gene: TRBV28; d_gene: .; j_gene: TRBJ1-5; CDR3aa: CASSRGTHNQPQHF
v_gene: TRBV2; d_gene: TRBD1; j_gene: TRBJ2-5; CDR3aa: CASKMGQGPETQYF
v_gene: TRBV15; d_gene: TRBD2; j_gene: TRBJ2-5; CDR3aa: CATSRDLGLAGDRGETQYF
v_gene: TRBV20-1; d_gene: .; j_gene: TRBJ2-1; CDR3aa: CSADNRAINEQFF
v_gene: TRBV7-8; d_gene: .; j_gene: TRBJ2-7; CDR3aa: CASSQIGQSYEQYF
v_gene: TRBV20-1; d_gene: .; j_gene: TRBJ2-1; CDR3aa: CSALGLFGNEQFF
v_gene: TRBV18; d_gene: .; j_gene: TRBJ2-1; CDR3aa: CASSPPGGYNEQFF
v_gene: TRBV6-2/TRBV6-3; d_gene: .; j_gene: TRBJ2-7; CDR3aa: CASNRGRDEQYF
v_gene: TRBV5-1; d_gene: TRBD1; j_gene: TRBJ1-1; CDR3aa: CASSLGTYRGTEAFF